A selection of T cell receptor beta chains follows, all from one sample in a study of blood T cell repertoires in COVID-19. Here immunoSEQ multiplex PCR was the method, and the copy in TCRdb shows in-frame clones only, minus some. Among over 200,000 clones, 86% were seen once, and the ten largest hold 5.9%. Sequencing was performed on peripheral blood. The receptors come from a man older than 75 with acute or convalescent COVID-19. Each CDR3 is given with its conserved first and last residue. Fields, in order: CDR3 DNA, CDR3 protein, V gene, CDR3 length, D gene, J gene, clone size. D genes are given only for firm matches. Only part of the rows carry a size: once, few, many, or a class if the clone is expanded.

TGTGCCAGCAGCTTAGGACTACAAGAGACCCAGTACTTC CASSLGLQETQYF TRBV5-6 13 . TRBJ2-5 .
TGTGCCAGCAGCTTCAGGACAGGGGGCTTCTACGAGCAGTACTTC CASSFRTGGFYEQYF TRBV7-8 15 TRBD1 TRBJ2-7 .
TGTGCCAGCAGCTACGGACAGGGTTACCAAGAGACCCAGTACTTC CASSYGQGYQETQYF TRBV7-2 15 TRBD1 TRBJ2-5 .
TGCAGCGTGGGAGGGTCTTCCTACGAGCAGTACTTC CSVGGSSYEQYF TRBV29-1 12 TRBD2 TRBJ2-7 few
TGTGCCAGCAGCAGCCAGCGGACAGGGGGCGACGAGCAGTACTTC CASSSQRTGGDEQYF TRBV28 15 TRBD1 TRBJ2-7 .
TGTGCCAGCAGTTCTCAGGCCTCCATCTATCAGCCCCAGCATTTT CASSSQASIYQPQHF TRBV6-5 15 . TRBJ1-5 .
TGTGCCAGCAGTTCCCAGAGGGTTGGCTATGGCTACACCTTC CASSSQRVGYGYTF TRBV27 14 . TRBJ1-2 .
TGTGCCAGCAACCACAGGGATAATTCACCCCTCCACTTT CASNHRDNSPLHF TRBV6-6 13 . TRBJ1-6 many
TGCAGCGGAGGGTCCGGCTTAGAGCAGTTCTTC CSGGSGLEQFF TRBV29-1 11 . TRBJ2-1 .
TGTGCCACCAGTGCTCGGGGGAGTCTTGGGGAGACCCAGTACTTC CATSARGSLGETQYF TRBV24-1 15 . TRBJ2-5 .
TGTGCCAGCAGCTTGGATGGGGCAGAGAATGGCTACACCTTC CASSLDGAENGYTF TRBV5-4 14 . TRBJ1-2 .
TGTGCCAGCAGCTTGGGGGCAGGGACAGCAACTAATGAAAAACTGTTTTTT CASSLGAGTATNEKLFF TRBV5-4 17 TRBD1 TRBJ1-4 .
TGTGCCAGCAGTTGGATCGGGACAGGCCACAATGAGCAGTTCTTC CASSWIGTGHNEQFF TRBV7-9 15 TRBD1 TRBJ2-1 .
TGTGCCAGCAGCCCTAGCGGGCCCTACGAGCAGTACTTC CASSPSGPYEQYF TRBV6-2/TRBV6-3 13 TRBD2 TRBJ2-7 .
TGCGCCAGCAGCTTGGCAGGGCCCGTGTTCTTC CASSLAGPVFF TRBV5-1 11 . TRBJ2-1 .
TGTGCCTGGAAGTTACGTCGCGGATATGGCTACACCTTC CAWKLRRGYGYTF TRBV30 13 . TRBJ1-2 .
TGCGCCAGCAGCCTCGCACAGGCTTACAATGAGCAGTTCTTC CASSLAQAYNEQFF TRBV5-1 14 . TRBJ2-1 .
TGTGCCAGCAGCGCACCGGGACAGGGGGCCGAGACCCAGTACTTC CASSAPGQGAETQYF TRBV7-9 15 TRBD1 TRBJ2-5 .
TGTGCCAGCAGTTACCAGGGAAGTGGGGATAATGAAAAACTGTTTTTT CASSYQGSGDNEKLFF TRBV28 16 . TRBJ1-4 few
TGTGCCAGCAGCCAAGGGGGACACCTCACTGAAGCTTTCTTT CASSQGGHLTEAFF TRBV3-1/TRBV3-2 14 . TRBJ1-1 .